This T cell receptor (beta chain) was documented in a study of a mutant IDH1 vaccine in newly diagnosed glioma. Overall study context: Participants attended visit V12, the safety follow-up, at week 35, and then attended visit V13 at week 47.

The CDR3 runs 15 residues. V was pared by 1 base and J by 6 bases, with 13 bases between. Per germline, CDR1 SGHAT and CDR2 FQNNGV. Sequencing was performed with immunoSEQ multiplex PCR; in TCRdb, only in-frame clones are kept and a portion is missing. Here the sample spans tens of thousands of clones, around 78% being singletons. As for time point: week 35, safety follow-up. Doses of 300 ug of mutant IDH1 20-mer peptide were given with topical imiquimod. In the case of this clone: Its specificity is not known.

The sequence came from a man aged 40-50 years with glioma. The chain is built from TRBV11-2 and TRBJ1-5; D might be TRBD1 (5 bases). The sample here was PBMCs, taken from a glioma patient whose treatment included an IDH1 peptide vaccine. The CDR3 sequence is CASSLGGTSGQPQHF. The CDR3 DNA follows: TGTGCCAGCAGCTTAGGGGGGACCAGCGGTCAGCCCCAGCATTTT.